This TCR beta chain was identified during a study of T cell changes during pregnancy in multiple sclerosis. The CDR3 loop spans 11 amino acids. V lost 5 bases and J lost 5, with 9 bases in between. Germline-derived CDR1 and CDR2 are GTSNPN and SVGIG (reference sequence). The table lists this clone with a count of one. Sequencing was performed with immunoSEQ multiplex PCR; in TCRdb, only in-frame clones are kept and a portion is missing. Altogether about 51,000 clones are present, 94% being singletons, with the ten largest covering about 0.56%. The chain combines TRBV30 with TRBJ1-2; D not certain. Sequencing used CD4+ T cells from peripheral blood mononuclear cells, obtained in the second trimester of pregnancy. This sequence originates from a female donor with multiple sclerosis, enrolled in a pregnancy study. The CDR3 sequence: CAWGPGYGYTF. The CDR3 DNA reads TGTGCCTGGGGGCCGGGGTATGGCTACACCTTC.